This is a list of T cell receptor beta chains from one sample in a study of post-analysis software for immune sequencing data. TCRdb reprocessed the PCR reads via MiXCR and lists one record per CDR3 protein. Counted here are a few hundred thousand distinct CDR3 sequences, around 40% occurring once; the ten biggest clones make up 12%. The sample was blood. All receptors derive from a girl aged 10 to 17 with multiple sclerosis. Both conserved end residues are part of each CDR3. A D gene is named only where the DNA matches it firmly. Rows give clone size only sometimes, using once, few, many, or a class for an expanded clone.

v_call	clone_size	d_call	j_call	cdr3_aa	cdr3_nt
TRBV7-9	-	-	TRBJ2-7	CASSLGDRSYEQYF	TGTGCCAGCAGCTTAGGGGACCGTTCCTACGAGCAGTACTTC
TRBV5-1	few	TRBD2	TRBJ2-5	CASSPGTSGALKETQYF	TGCGCCAGCAGCCCCGGGACTAGCGGGGCCCTGAAAGAGACCCAGTACTTC
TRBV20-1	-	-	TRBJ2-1	CSATLSYNEQFF	TGCAGTGCTACCCTTAGTTACAATGAGCAGTTCTTC
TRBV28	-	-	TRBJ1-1	CASSLRPDGNTEAFF	TGTGCCAGCAGTTTACGTCCGGACGGGAACACTGAAGCTTTCTTT
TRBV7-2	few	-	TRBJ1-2	CASGRGTGYTF	TGTGCCAGCGGCAGGGGAACTGGCTACACCTTC
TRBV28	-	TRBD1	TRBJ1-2	CASSPGTGASWGYTF	TGTGCCAGCAGTCCGGGGACAGGGGCCTCTTGGGGCTACACCTTC
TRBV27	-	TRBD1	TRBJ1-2	CASSSGGTGLSRYGDTF	TGTGCCAGCAGTTCGGGAGGGACAGGGCTTTCCCGATATGGCGACACCTTC
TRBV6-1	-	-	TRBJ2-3	CASREPGSYTDTQYF	TGTGCCAGCAGAGAACCGGGATCTTACACAGATACGCAGTATTTT
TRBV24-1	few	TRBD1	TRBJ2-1	CATRGTGDYNEQFF	TGTGCCACCAGGGGGACAGGGGACTACAATGAGCAGTTCTTC
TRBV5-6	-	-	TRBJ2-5	CASSLYAGRGETQYF	TGTGCCAGCAGCTTGTACGCCGGGAGAGGGGAGACCCAGTACTTC
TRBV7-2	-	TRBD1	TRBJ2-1	CASSLAGTAIGNEQFF	TGTGCCAGCAGCTTAGCGGGGACAGCCATCGGGAATGAGCAGTTCTTC
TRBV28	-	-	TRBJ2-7	CASRATEYEQYF	TGTGCCAGCAGAGCCACGGAGTACGAGCAGTACTTC
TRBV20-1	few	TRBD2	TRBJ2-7	CSASPRTSGTYEQYF	TGCAGTGCTAGTCCAAGGACTAGCGGAACCTACGAGCAGTACTTC
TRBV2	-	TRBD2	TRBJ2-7	CASARLAGGYEQYF	TGTGCCAGCGCCAGACTAGCGGGAGGCTACGAGCAGTACTTC
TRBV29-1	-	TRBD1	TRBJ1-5	CSATQGGNQPQHF	TGCAGCGCCACCCAGGGGGGCAATCAGCCCCAGCATTTT